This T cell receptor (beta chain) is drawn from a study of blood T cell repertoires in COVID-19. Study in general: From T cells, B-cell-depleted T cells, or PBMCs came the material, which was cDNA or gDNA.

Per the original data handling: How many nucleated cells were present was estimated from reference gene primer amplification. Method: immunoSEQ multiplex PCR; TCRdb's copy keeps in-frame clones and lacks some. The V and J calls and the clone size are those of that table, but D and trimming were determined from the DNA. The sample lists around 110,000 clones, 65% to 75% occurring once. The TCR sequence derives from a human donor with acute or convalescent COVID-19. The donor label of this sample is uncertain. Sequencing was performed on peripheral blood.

In DNA, the CDR3 is TGTGCCAGCAGCCCCACAGTCGGGACACGCACAGATACGCAGTATTTT. This encodes CASSPTVGTRTDTQYF. The chain combines TRBV13 with TRBJ2-3; D may be TRBD1 (6 bases). Germline V gene sequence: CDR1 PRHDT, CDR2 FYEKMQ (reference sequence). V lost 5 bases and J 1 base, leaving 16 bases between the germline ends. CDR3 size: 16 residues.